This T cell receptor (beta chain) was captured in a study of shared clonotypes between healthy human individuals. The repertoire was sequenced with immunoSEQ multiplex PCR; TCRdb's copy has only in-frame clones and lacks some. Among some 2 million clones listed, 85% to 95% were seen once. It was CD45RO-negative cells, positively selected for CCR7, that made up naive CD8 cells, with terminally differentiated effector memory CD45RA+ cells excluded. The CDR3 has 14 residues. Trimming took off 3 bases at V and 0 bases at J, with 6 bases between the two ends. Germline CDR1 is SEHNR and CDR2 is FQNEAQ (reference sequence).

The J gene is TRBJ2-4, the V gene TRBV7-9; no firm D call. Material for sequencing was naive CD8+ T cells sorted from blood. The TCR comes from a man between 18 and 29 years old in good health. This CDR3 is CASSFELAKNIQYF. The DNA for the CDR3 is TGTGCCAGCAGCTTCGAATTAGCCAAAAACATTCAGTACTTC.